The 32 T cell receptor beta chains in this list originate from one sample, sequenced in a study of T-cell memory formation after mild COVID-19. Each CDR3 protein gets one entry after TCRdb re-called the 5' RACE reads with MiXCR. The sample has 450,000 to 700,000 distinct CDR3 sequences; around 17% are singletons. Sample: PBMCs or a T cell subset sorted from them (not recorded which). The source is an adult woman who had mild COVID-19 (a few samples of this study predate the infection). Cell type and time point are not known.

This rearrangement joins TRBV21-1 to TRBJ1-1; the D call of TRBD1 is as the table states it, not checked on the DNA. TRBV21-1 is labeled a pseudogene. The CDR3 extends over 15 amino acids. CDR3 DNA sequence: TGTGCCAGCAGCAAAAGAGCGGACAGGGACACTGAAGCTTTCTTT. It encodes CASSKRADRDTEAFF.

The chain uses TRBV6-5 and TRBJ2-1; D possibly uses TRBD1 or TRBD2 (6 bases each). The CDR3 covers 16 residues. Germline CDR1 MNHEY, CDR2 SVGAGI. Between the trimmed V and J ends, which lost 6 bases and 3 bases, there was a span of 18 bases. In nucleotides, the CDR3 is TGTGCCAGCAGGATGACGGGGGCAGGGCTCTACAATGAGCAGTTCTTC. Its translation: CASRMTGAGLYNEQFF.

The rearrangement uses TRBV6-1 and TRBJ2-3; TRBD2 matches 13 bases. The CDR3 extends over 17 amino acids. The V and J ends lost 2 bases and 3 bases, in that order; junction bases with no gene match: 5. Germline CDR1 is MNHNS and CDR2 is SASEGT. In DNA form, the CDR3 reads TGTGCCAGCAGTGAACCGGGACTAGCGGGGCAAACAGATACGCAGTATTTT. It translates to CASSEPGLAGQTDTQYF.

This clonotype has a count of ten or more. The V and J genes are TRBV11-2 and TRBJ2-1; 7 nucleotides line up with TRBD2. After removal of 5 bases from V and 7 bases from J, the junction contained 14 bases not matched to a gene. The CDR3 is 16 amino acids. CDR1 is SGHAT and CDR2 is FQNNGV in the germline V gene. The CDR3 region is CASSPRNSGTANEQFF. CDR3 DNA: TGTGCCAGCAGCCCCAGAAACAGCGGGACTGCGAATGAGCAGTTCTTC.

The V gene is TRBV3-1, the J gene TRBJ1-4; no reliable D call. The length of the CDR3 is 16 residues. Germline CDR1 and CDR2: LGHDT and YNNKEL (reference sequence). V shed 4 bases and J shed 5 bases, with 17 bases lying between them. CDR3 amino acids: CASSLRSGLANEKLFF. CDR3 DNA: TGTGCCAGCAGCCTCCGATCGGGCCTCGCAAATGAAAAACTGTTTTTT. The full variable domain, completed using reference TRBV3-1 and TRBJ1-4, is DTAVSQTPKYLVTQMGNDKSIKCEQNLGHDTMYWYKQDSKKFLKIMFSYNNKELIINETVPNRFSPKSPDKAHLNLHINSLELGDSAVYFCASSLRSGLANEKLFFGSGTQLSVL.

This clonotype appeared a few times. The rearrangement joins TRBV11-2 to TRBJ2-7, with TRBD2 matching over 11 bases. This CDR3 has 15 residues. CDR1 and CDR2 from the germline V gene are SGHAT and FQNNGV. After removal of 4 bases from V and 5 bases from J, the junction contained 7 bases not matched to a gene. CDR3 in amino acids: CASSYWSSGRNEQYF. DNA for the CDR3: TGTGCCAGCAGCTACTGGTCTAGCGGGAGGAACGAGCAGTACTTC.

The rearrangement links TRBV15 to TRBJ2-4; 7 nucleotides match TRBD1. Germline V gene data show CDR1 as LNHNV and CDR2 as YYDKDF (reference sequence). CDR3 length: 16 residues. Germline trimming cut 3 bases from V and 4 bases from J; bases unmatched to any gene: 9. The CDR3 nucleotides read TGTGCCACCAGCAGTCCCCCCCGGACAGGAAAAAACATTCAGTACTTC. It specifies CATSSPPRTGKNIQYF.

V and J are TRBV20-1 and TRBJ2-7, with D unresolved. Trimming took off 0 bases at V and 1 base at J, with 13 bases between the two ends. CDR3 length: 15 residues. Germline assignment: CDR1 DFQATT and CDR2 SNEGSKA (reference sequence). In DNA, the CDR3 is TGCAGTGCTAGAGATGCGCAGACCGCTTCCTACGAGCAGTACTTC. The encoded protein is CSARDAQTASYEQYF.

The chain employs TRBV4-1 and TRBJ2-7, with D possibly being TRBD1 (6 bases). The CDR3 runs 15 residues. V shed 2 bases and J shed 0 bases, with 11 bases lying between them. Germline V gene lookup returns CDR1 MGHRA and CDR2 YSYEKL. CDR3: CASSQRAGASYEQYF. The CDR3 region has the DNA TGCGCCAGCAGCCAAAGGGCAGGGGCCTCCTACGAGCAGTACTTC.

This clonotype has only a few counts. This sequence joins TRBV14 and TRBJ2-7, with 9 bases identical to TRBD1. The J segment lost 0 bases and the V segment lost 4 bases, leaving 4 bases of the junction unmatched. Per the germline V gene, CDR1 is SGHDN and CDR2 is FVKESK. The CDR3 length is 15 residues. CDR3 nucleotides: TGTGCCAGCAGCCGAACAGGGGGCAACTCCTACGAGCAGTACTTC. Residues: CASSRTGGNSYEQYF.

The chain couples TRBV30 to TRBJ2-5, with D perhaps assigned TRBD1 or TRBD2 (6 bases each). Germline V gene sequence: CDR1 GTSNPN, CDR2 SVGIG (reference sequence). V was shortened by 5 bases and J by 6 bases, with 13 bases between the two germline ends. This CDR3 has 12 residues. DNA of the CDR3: TGTGCCTGGGGGAGGACAGCGAAGACCCAGTACTTC. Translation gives CAWGRTAKTQYF.

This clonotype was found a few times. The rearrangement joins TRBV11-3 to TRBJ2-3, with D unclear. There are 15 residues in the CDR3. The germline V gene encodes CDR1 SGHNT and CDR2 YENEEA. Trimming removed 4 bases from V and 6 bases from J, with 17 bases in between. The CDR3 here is CASSSRIHSSDTQYF. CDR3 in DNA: TGTGCCAGCAGCTCCAGGATTCATTCATCCGATACGCAGTATTTT.

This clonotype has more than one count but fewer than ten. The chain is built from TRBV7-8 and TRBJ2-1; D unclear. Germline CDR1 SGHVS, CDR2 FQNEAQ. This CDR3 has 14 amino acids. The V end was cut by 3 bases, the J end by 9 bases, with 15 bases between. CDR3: CASSLLGRIREQFF. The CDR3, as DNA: TGTGCCAGCAGCTTGCTTGGTAGGATTCGTGAGCAGTTCTTC.

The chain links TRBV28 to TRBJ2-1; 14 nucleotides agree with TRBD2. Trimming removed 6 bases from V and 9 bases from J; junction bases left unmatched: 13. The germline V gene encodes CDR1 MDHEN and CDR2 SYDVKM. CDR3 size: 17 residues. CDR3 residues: CASSAAGTSGRSGEQFF. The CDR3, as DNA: TGTGCCAGCAGCGCTGCCGGGACTAGCGGGAGAAGTGGTGAGCAGTTCTTC.

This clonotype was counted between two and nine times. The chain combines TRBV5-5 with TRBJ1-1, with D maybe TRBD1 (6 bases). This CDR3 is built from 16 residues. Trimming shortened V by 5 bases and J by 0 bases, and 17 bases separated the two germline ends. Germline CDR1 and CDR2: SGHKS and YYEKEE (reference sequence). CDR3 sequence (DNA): TGTGCCAGCAGACAGACCACGACAGGACTGAACACTGAAGCTTTCTTT. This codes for CASRQTTTGLNTEAFF.

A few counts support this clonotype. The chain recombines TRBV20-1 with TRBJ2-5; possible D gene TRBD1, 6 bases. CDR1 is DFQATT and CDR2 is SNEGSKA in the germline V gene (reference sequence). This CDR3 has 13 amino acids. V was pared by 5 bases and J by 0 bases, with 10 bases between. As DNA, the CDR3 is TGCAGTGCTTACACAGGGTACCAAGAGACCCAGTACTTC. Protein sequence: CSAYTGYQETQYF.

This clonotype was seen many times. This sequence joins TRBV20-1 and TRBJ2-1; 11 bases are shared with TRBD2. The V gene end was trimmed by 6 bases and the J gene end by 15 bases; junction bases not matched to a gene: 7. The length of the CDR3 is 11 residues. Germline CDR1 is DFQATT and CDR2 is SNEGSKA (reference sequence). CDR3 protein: CSAPLAGGLFF. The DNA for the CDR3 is TGCAGTGCACCTCTAGCGGGAGGACTGTTCTTC.

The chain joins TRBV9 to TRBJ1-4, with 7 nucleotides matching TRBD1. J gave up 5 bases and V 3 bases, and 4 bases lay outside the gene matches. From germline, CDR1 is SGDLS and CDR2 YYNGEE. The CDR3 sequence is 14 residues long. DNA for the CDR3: TGTGCCAGCAGCGATCAACAGGGGAATGAAAAACTGTTTTTT. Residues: CASSDQQGNEKLFF.

The CDR3 spells CAIRGDIQGEQYF. The CDR3 coding sequence is TGTGCCATCCGCGGGGACATCCAGGGGGAGCAGTACTTC. The V call is TRBV10-3, the J call TRBJ2-7; D assignment may be TRBD1 or TRBD2 (6 bases each). Per the germline V gene, CDR1 is ENHRY and CDR2 is SYGVKD. The CDR3 totals 13 residues. Trimming cost V 8 bases and J 7 bases, with 18 bases left between them.

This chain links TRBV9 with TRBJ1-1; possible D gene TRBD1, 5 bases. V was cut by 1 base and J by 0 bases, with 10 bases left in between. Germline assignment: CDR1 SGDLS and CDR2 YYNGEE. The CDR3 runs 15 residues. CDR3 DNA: TGTGCCAGCAGCGTACCCGAGGGGCTGAACACTGAAGCTTTCTTT. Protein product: CASSVPEGLNTEAFF.

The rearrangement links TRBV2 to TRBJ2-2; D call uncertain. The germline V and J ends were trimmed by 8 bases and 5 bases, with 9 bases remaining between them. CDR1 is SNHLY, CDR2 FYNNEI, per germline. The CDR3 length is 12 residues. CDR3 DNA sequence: TGTGCCAGCGCCGAGGATACCGGGGAGCTGTTTTTT. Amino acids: CASAEDTGELFF. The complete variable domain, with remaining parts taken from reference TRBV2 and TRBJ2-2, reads EPEVTQTPSHQVTQMGQEVILRCVPISNHLYFYWYRQILGQKVEFLVSFYNNEISEKSEIFDDQFSVERPDGSNFTLKIRSTKLEDSAMYFCASAEDTGELFFGEGSRLTVL.

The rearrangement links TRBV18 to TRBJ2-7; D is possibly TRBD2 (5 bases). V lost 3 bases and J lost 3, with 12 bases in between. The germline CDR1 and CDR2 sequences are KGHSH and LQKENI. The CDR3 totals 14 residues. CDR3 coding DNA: TGTGCCAGCTCACCCAACGGGATGGGCTACGAGCAGTACTTC. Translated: CASSPNGMGYEQYF.

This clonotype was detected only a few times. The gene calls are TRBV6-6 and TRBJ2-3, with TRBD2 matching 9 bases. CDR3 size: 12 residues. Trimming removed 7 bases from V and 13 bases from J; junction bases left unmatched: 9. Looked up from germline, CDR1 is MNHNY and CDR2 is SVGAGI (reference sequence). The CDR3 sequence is CASTNSGSAEYF. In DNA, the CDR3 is TGTGCCAGCACGAATAGCGGGAGCGCGGAGTATTTT.

CDR3 in DNA: TGTGCCATCAGTGAGTCGACAGCGAGCTCTGGAAACACCATATATTTT. This sequence encodes CAISESTASSGNTIYF. The chain has TRBV10-3 and TRBJ1-3; a possible D gene is TRBD1 (5 bases). The CDR3 contains 16 residues. From germline, CDR1 is ENHRY and CDR2 SYGVKD. Between the trimmed V and J ends, which lost 0 bases and 0 bases, there was a span of 9 bases.

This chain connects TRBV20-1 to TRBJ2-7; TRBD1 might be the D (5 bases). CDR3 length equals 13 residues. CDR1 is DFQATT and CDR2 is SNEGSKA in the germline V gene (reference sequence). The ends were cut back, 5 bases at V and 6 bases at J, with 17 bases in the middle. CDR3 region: CSARTGKWSEQYF. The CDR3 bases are TGCAGTGCTCGAACAGGAAAATGGAGCGAGCAGTACTTC.

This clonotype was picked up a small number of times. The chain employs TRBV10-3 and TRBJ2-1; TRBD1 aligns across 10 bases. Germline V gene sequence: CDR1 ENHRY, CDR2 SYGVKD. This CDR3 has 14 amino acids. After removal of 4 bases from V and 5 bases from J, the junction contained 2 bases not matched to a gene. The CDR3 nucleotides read TGTGCCATCAGTGTGGGACAGGGGAACAATGAGCAGTTCTTC. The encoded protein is CAISVGQGNNEQFF.

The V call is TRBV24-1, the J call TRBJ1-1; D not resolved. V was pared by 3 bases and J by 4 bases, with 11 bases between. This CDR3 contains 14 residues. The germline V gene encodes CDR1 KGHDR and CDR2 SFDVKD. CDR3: CATSDGSLGTEAFF. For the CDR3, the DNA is TGTGCCACCAGTGATGGTAGTTTGGGCACTGAAGCTTTCTTT.

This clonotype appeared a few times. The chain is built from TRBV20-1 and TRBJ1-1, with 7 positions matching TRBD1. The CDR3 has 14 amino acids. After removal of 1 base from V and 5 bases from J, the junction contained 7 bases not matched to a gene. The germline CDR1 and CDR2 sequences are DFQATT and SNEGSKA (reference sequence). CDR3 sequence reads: CSARGDSQATEAFF. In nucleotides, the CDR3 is TGCAGTGCTAGAGGGGACAGTCAGGCGACTGAAGCTTTCTTT.

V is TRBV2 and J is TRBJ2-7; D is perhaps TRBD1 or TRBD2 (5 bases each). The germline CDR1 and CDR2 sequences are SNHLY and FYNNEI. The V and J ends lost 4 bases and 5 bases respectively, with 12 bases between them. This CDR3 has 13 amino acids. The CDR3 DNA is TGTGCCAGCAGTGGAGGGGCGGCGAACGAGCAGTACTTC. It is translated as CASSGGAANEQYF.

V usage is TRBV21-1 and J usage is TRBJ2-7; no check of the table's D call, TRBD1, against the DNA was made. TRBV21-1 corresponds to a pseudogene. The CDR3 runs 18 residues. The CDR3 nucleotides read TGTGCCAGCAGCAAACTTCAGGGGCACACCTCGAAACACTACGAGCAGTACTTC. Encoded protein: CASSKLQGHTSKHYEQYF.

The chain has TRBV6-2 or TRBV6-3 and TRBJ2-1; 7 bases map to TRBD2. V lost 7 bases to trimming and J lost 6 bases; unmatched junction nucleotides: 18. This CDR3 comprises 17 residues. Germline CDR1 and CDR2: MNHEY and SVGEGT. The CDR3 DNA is TGTGCCAGCAAAGCTACCGGGGACGGGAGGAATGGCAATGAGCAGTTCTTC. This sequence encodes CASKATGDGRNGNEQFF.

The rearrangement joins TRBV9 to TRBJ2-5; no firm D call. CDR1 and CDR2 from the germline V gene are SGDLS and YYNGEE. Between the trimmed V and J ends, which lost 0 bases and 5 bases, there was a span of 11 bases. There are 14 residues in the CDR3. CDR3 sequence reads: CASSVEEPWETQYF. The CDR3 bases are TGTGCCAGCAGCGTAGAAGAACCCTGGGAGACCCAGTACTTC.